The 12 T cell receptor beta chains listed next were all sequenced from one sample in a study of low-dose radiotherapy and immunotherapy resistance in tumors. With TRAV- and TRBV-specific primers, first-strand cDNA was made, covering the alpha and beta chains. TCR amplification used about 18 PCR cycles, a constant-region primer and a V-primer adapter. TCRdb processed the reads anew with MiXCR; each CDR3 protein has one entry. The sample comprises roughly 13,000 distinct CDR3 sequences, more than 50% of which are singletons, and 6% to 8.5% rests with the top ten. The origin of the receptors is a human donor with advanced metastatic prostate, ovarian, gallbladder or colorectal cancer (not recorded which). This table probably holds off-target reads from a library built for another chain.

The V gene is TRBV29-1, the J gene TRBJ1-1; D might be TRBD1 (5 bases). The CDR3 consists of 14 residues. From germline, CDR1 is SQVTM and CDR2 ANQGSEA. The germline V and J ends were trimmed by 4 bases and 0 bases, with 12 bases remaining between them. Here the CDR3 DNA reads TGCAGCGTTGCAAGGGACCCAATGAACACTGAAGCTTTCTTT. It codes for CSVARDPMNTEAFF.

This chain connects TRBV7-3 to TRBJ1-6; 10 nucleotides align to TRBD1. Germline CDR1 SGHTA, CDR2 FQGTGA. The CDR3 is 15 amino acids. V lost 4 bases, J lost 7 bases, and 4 bases stayed unmatched. Written as DNA, the CDR3 is TGTGCCAGCAGCTCGACAGGGGGCCCAAATTCACCCCTCCACTTT. Translated, it gives CASSSTGGPNSPLHF.

The chain couples TRBV28 to TRBJ1-2; TRBD1 matches at 7 bases. CDR1 is MDHEN and CDR2 is SYDVKM in the germline V gene. The CDR3 sequence is 14 residues long. V lost 4 bases and J lost 5; bases outside the gene matches: 7. The CDR3 sequence: CASSSPGTDYGYTF. CDR3 nucleotide sequence: TGTGCCAGCAGTTCCCCTGGGACAGATTATGGCTACACCTTC.

The gene calls are TRBV7-3 and TRBJ2-2, with a possible D match to TRBD2 (6 bases). Trimming removed 8 bases from V and 6 bases from J, with 10 bases in between. The germline CDR1 and CDR2 sequences are SGHTA and FQGTGA. There are 12 residues in the CDR3. CDR3 bases: TGTGCCAGCCGAAGGGAGGCCGGGGAGCTGTTTTTT. Protein: CASRREAGELFF. The whole variable domain, filled in from reference TRBV7-3 and TRBJ2-2, reads GAGVSQTPSNKVTEKGKYVELRCDPISGHTALYWYRQSLGQGPEFLIYFQGTGAADDSGLPNDRFFAVRPEGSVSTLKIQRTERGDSAVYLCASRREAGELFFGEGSRLTVL.

J is TRBJ2-7 and V is TRBV9, with D tentatively TRBD2 (5 bases). The CDR3 sequence is 15 residues long. The V and J ends lost 4 bases and 5 bases respectively, with 19 bases between them. Germline V gene lookup returns CDR1 SGDLS and CDR2 YYNGEE. CDR3 nucleotides: TGTGCCAGCAGCCCGAGGGCCTTACAGATCGACGAGCAGTACTTC. Its protein product is CASSPRALQIDEQYF.

This rearrangement joins TRBV2 to TRBJ2-5, with a weak D call TRBD1 (5 bases). The germline V gene encodes CDR1 SNHLY and CDR2 FYNNEI. Trimming left V 4 bases short and J 7 bases short, with 13 bases between. CDR3 length: 13 amino acids. The CDR3 loop is CASSGGPVGTQYF. CDR3 nucleotide sequence: TGTGCCAGCAGTGGGGGCCCCGTGGGGACCCAGTACTTC.

This chain links TRBV28 with TRBJ1-4; TRBD1 might be the D (5 bases). This CDR3 is 14 amino acids long. The germline V and J ends were trimmed by 6 bases and 8 bases, with 16 bases remaining between them. From germline, CDR1 is MDHEN and CDR2 SYDVKM. CDR3 residues: CASRRGVEEEKLFF. CDR3 nucleotide sequence: TGTGCCAGCAGGCGGGGGGTAGAGGAGGAAAAACTGTTTTTT.

This clonotype was seen just once. This chain joins TRBV3-1 and TRBJ1-1; 10 bases fit TRBD1. The V gene's germline CDR1 is LGHDT and CDR2 YNNKEL (reference sequence). CDR3 length: 15 amino acids. J was trimmed by 5 bases and V by 5 bases; bases with no gene match: 8. In DNA, the CDR3 is TGTGCCAGCAGCTACCGGGACAGGGGACGTACTGAAGCTTTCTTT. Translating it yields CASSYRDRGRTEAFF.

This clonotype was detected a few times. V and J are TRBV6-5 and TRBJ1-4, with D unresolved. Germline lookup yields CDR1 MNHEY and CDR2 SVGAGI. The CDR3 has 15 residues. Trimming stripped 5 bases from V and 7 bases from J, with 17 bases between. CDR3 residues: CASSQARGRGEKLFF. CDR3 bases: TGTGCCAGCAGTCAAGCCCGAGGGCGCGGTGAAAAACTGTTTTTT.

This clonotype appeared a few times. V is TRBV5-6 and J is TRBJ2-7, with D tentatively TRBD2 (5 bases). The CDR3 has 13 residues. V was cut by 6 bases and J by 7 bases, with 17 bases left in between. Germline V gene lookup returns CDR1 SGHDT and CDR2 YYEEEE. CDR3 in DNA: TGTGCCAGCACCAGGACCCACCCGGGGGAGCAGTACTTC. This translates into CASTRTHPGEQYF. The complete variable domain, with remaining parts taken from reference TRBV5-6 and TRBJ2-7, reads DAGVTQSPTHLIKTRGQQVTLRCSPKSGHDTVSWYQQALGQGPQFIFQYYEEEERQRGNFPDRFSGHQFPNYSSELNVNALLLGDSALYLCASTRTHPGEQYFGPGTRLTVT.

This chain joins TRBV10-2 and TRBJ2-3; no clear D. The length of the CDR3 is 14 residues. V lost 4 bases and J lost 8, with 16 bases in between. The germline V gene has CDR1 WSHSY and CDR2 SAAADI. CDR3 loop: CASSGAPLVGTQYF. Here the CDR3 DNA reads TGCGCCAGCAGTGGGGCCCCCCTGGTCGGTACGCAGTATTTT.

V and J are TRBV7-2 and TRBJ1-4; D remains unclear. In germline, CDR1 is SGHTA, CDR2 FQGNSA. The V gene lost 1 base and the J gene lost 4 bases, with 10 bases spanning the gap. The CDR3 has 15 amino acids. Written as DNA, the CDR3 is TGTGCCAGCAGCTTAGACTTCACGGGTAATGAAAAACTGTTTTTT. It is translated as CASSLDFTGNEKLFF.